One sample yielded the 5 T cell receptor beta chains listed below, sequenced in a study of cytomegalovirus exposure and HLA in healthy donors. Researchers ran the PCR with 60 Vbeta and 13 Jbeta primers. Clones were sequenced by immunoSEQ multiplex PCR, and TCRdb holds only the in-frame ones, with some missing. The table has about 43,000 clones, around 60% seen once; the top ten hold roughly 8.7%. Sequencing was done on a sample of PBMCs. Receptor source: a human donor in good health.

This clone was seen just once. J is TRBJ2-1 and V is TRBV5-1; 7 bases agree with TRBD2. The V gene end was trimmed by 0 bases and the J gene end by 2 bases; junction bases not matched to a gene: 5. The CDR3 extends over 16 amino acids. CDR1 is SGHRS and CDR2 is YFSETQ in the germline V gene. CDR3 protein: CASSLGSGAPYNEQFF. DNA for the CDR3: TGCGCCAGCAGCTTGGGGAGCGGGGCCCCCTACAATGAGCAGTTCTTC.

The chain couples TRBV2 to TRBJ1-2, with no clear D. The V end lost 3 bases, the J end lost 4 bases, and 9 bases lay between the germline ends. CDR1 and CDR2 from the germline V gene are SNHLY and FYNNEI. This CDR3 has 13 residues. Here the CDR3 DNA reads TGTGCCAGCAGTGATGAGGTTGTCTATGGCTACACCTTC. Translation gives CASSDEVVYGYTF.

This chain links TRBV7-6 with TRBJ2-2; 9 positions agree with TRBD2. V shed 5 bases, J shed 2 bases, and the junction held 9 bases outside the gene matches. The CDR3 sequence is 17 residues long. Germline CDR1 SGHVS, CDR2 FNYEAQ. The CDR3 sequence is CASSPLAGSYNTGELFF. The CDR3 DNA follows: TGTGCCAGCAGCCCGCTAGCGGGGTCTTACAACACCGGGGAGCTGTTTTTT.

This rearrangement joins TRBV6-5 to TRBJ2-7; D is uncertain. CDR1 and CDR2 from the germline V gene are MNHEY and SVGAGI. V was clipped by 3 bases and J by 3 bases, with 3 bases between them. This CDR3 is 11 amino acids long. The CDR3 coding sequence is TGTGCCAGCAGTTATAACTACGAGCAGTACTTC. This gives the protein CASSYNYEQYF.

In this sample, this clone turned up a few times. The chain joins TRBV6-1 to TRBJ1-5; TRBD1 might be the D (6 bases). Germline loops: CDR1 MNHNS, CDR2 SASEGT. Between the trimmed V and J ends, which lost 4 bases and 6 bases, there was a span of 10 bases. The CDR3 has 13 amino acids. The CDR3 DNA follows: TGTGCCAGCAGTGTTCAACAGGGTCAGCCCCAGCATTTT. As protein: CASSVQQGQPQHF.